This record looks at one TCR beta chain sequence and its context. The data were produced by immunoSEQ multiplex PCR, yet TCRdb's version contains in-frame clones alone and is incomplete. The data contain more than 25,000 clones, approximately 80% of them seen just once; the ten biggest clones take up about an eighth. Germline-derived CDR1 and CDR2 are SGHAT and FQNNGV. V lost 2 bases and J lost 3, with 8 bases in between. This CDR3 has 13 residues. These data originate in a study of sequential checkpoint blockade in melanoma. Documented treatment: randomized to nivolumab then ipilimumab (arm A) or the reverse (arm B).

Material: CD8+ T cells sorted from blood (inferred from file names), obtained from a patient given nivolumab and ipilimumab in sequence. This TCR derives from a human donor with melanoma. This chain connects TRBV11-2 to TRBJ2-7; D possibly corresponds to TRBD2 (5 bases). The CDR3 DNA reads TGTGCCAGCAGCTTAAAGCGGATCTACGAGCAGTACTTC. It specifies CASSLKRIYEQYF.